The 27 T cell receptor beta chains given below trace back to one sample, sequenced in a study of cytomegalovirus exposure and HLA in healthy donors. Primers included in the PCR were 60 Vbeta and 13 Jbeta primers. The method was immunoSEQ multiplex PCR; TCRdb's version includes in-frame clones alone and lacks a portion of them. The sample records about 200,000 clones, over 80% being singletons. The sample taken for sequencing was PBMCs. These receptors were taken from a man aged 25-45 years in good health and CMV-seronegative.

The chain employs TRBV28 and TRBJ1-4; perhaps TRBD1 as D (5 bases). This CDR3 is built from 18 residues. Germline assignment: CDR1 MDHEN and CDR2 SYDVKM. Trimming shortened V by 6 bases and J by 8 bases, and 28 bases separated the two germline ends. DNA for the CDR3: TGTGCCAGCAGACCCTTTGGGGCCTCGGGCCCTACGGGCGAAAAACTGTTTTTT. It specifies CASRPFGASGPTGEKLFF.

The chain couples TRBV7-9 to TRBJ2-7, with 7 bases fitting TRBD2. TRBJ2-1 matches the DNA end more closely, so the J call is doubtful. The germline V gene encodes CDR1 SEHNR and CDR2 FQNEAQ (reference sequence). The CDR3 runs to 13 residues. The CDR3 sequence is CASSIGLDNEQFF. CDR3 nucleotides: TGTGCCAGCAGCATCGGACTAGACAATGAGCAGTTCTTC.

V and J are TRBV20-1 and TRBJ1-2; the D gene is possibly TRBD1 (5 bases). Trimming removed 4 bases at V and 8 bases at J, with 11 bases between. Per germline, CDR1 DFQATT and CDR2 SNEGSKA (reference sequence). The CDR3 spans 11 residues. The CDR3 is CSAIRGNGYTF. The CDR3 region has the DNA TGCAGTGCTATCCGGGGGAACGGCTACACCTTC.

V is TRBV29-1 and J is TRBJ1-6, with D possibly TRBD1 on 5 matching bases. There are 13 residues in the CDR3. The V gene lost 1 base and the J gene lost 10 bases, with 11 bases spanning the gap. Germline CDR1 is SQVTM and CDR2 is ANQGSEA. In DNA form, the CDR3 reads TGCAGCGTTGAAGTCCAGGGTGGCTCACCCCTCCACTTT. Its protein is CSVEVQGGSPLHF.

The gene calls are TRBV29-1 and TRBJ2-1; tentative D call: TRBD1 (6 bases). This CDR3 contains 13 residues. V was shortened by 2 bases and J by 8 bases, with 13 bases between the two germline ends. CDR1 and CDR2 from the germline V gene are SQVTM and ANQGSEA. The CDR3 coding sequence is TGCAGCGTTGAATGGGGCAGGGGAGATGAGCAGTTCTTC. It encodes CSVEWGRGDEQFF.

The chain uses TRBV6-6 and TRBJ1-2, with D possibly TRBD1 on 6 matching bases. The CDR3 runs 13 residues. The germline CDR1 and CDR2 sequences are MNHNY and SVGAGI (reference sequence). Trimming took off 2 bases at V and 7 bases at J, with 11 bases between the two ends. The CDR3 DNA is TGTGCCAGCAGTTACGAAACAGGGTCTGGCTACACCTTC. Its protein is CASSYETGSGYTF.

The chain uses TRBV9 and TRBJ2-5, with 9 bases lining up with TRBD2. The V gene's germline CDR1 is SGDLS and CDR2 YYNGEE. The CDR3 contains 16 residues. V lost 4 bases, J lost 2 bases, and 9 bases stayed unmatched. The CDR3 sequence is CASSPAGGPGQETQYF. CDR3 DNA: TGTGCCAGCAGCCCGGCGGGGGGGCCCGGGCAAGAGACCCAGTACTTC.

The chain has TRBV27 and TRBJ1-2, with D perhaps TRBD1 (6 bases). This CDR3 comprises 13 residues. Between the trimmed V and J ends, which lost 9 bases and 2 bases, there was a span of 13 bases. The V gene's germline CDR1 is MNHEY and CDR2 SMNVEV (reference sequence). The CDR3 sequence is CARWVGHNYGYTF. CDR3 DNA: TGTGCCAGATGGGTGGGACACAACTATGGCTACACCTTC.

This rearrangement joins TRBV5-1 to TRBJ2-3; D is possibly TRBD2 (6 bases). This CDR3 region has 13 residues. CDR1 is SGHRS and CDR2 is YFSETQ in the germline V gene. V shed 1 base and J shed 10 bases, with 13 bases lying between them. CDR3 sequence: CASSLSLANPQYF. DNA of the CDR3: TGCGCCAGCAGCTTGAGCCTAGCGAATCCGCAGTATTTT.

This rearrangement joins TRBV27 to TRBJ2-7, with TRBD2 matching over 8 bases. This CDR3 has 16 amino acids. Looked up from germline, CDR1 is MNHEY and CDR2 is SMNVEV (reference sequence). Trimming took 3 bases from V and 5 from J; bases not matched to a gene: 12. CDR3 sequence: CASSFRTSPIPHEQYF. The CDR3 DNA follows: TGTGCCAGCAGTTTTCGGACTAGCCCCATTCCTCACGAGCAGTACTTC.

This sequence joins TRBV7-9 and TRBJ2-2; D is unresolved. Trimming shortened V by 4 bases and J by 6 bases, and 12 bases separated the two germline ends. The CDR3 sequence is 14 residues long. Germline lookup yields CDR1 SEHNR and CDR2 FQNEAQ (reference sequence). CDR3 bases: TGTGCCAGCAGCTACAATCAGGTGGCCGGGGAGCTGTTTTTT. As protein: CASSYNQVAGELFF. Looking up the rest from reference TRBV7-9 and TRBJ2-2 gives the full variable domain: DTGVSQNPRHKITKRGQNVTFRCDPISEHNRLYWYRQTLGQGPEFLTYFQNEAQLEKSRLLSDRFSAERPKGSFSTLEIQRTEQGDSAMYLCASSYNQVAGELFFGEGSRLTVL.

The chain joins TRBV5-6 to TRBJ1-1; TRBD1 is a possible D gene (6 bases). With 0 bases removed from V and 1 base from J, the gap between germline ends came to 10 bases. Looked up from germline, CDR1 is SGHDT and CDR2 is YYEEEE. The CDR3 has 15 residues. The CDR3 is CASSLGWTENTEAFF. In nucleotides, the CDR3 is TGTGCCAGCAGCTTGGGGTGGACAGAGAACACTGAAGCTTTCTTT. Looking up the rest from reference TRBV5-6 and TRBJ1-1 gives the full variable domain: DAGVTQSPTHLIKTRGQQVTLRCSPKSGHDTVSWYQQALGQGPQFIFQYYEEEERQRGNFPDRFSGHQFPNYSSELNVNALLLGDSALYLCASSLGWTENTEAFFGQGTRLTVV.

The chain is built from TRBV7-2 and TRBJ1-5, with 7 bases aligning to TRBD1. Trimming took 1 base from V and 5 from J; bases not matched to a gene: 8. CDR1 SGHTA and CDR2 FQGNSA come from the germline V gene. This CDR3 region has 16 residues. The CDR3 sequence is CASSLVKGAGDQPQHF. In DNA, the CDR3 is TGTGCCAGCAGCTTAGTCAAGGGGGCTGGGGATCAGCCCCAGCATTTT.

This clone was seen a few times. The CDR3 nucleotides are TGCAGCGTCAGACAGGTCTTGAACACTGAAGCTTTCTTT. This codes for CSVRQVLNTEAFF. The V and J genes are TRBV29-1 and TRBJ1-1; D perhaps matches TRBD1 (6 bases). Trimming took off 6 bases at V and 0 bases at J, with 11 bases between the two ends. Germline values: CDR1 SQVTM, CDR2 ANQGSEA. The CDR3 has 13 residues.

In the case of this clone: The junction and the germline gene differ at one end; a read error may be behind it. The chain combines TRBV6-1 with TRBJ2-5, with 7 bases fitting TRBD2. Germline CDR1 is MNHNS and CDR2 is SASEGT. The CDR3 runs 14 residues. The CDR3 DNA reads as TGTGCCAGCAGTTCCGGACTAGTCCAAGAGGCCCAGTACTTC. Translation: CASSSGLVQEAQYF.

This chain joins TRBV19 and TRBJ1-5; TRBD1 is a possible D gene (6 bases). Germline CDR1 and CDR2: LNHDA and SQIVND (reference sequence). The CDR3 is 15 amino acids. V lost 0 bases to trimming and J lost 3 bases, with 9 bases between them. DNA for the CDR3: TGTGCCAGTAGTATAGACAGGGGCCACAATCAGCCCCAGCATTTT. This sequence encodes CASSIDRGHNQPQHF.

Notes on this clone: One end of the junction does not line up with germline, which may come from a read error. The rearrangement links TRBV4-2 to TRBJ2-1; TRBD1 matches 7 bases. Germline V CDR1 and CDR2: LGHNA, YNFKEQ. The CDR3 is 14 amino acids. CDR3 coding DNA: TGTGCCAGCAGCCACAGACAGGGATACAATGAGCAGCTCTTC. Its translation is CASSHRQGYNEQLF.

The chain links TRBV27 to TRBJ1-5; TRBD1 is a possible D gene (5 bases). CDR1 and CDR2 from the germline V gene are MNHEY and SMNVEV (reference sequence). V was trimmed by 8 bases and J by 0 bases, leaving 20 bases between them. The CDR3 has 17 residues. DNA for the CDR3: TGTGCCAGCTCGACAGAGCAGATCTCCAATAGCAATCAGCCCCAGCATTTT. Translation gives CASSTEQISNSNQPQHF.

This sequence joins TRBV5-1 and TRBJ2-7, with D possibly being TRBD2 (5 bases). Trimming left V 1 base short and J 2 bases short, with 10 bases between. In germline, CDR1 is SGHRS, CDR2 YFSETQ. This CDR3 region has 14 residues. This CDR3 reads CASSLRGETYEQYF. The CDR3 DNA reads TGCGCCAGCAGCTTGCGGGGTGAAACCTACGAGCAGTACTTC.

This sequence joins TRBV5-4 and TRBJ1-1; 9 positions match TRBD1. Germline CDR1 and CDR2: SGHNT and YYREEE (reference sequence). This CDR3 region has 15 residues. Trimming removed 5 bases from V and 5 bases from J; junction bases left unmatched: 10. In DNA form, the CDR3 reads TGTGCCAGCAGACGGACAGGGGCCTTGGGTACTGAAGCTTTCTTT. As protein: CASRRTGALGTEAFF.

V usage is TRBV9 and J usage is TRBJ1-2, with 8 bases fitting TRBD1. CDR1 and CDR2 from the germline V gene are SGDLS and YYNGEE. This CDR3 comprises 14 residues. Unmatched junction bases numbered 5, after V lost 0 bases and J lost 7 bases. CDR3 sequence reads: CASSVEDRVIGYTF. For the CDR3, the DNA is TGTGCCAGCAGCGTAGAGGACAGGGTTATTGGCTACACCTTC. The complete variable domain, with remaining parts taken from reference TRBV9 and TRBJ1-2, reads DSGVTQTPKHLITATGQRVTLRCSPRSGDLSVYWYQQSLDQGLQFLIQYYNGEERAKGNILERFSAQQFPDLHSELNLSSLELGDSALYFCASSVEDRVIGYTFGSGTRLTVV.

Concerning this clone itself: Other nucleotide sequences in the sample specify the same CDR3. In DNA, the CDR3 is TGTGCCAGCAGCTTAGTACGGGACACTGAAGCTTTCTTT. Translated: CASSLVRDTEAFF. The chain recombines TRBV7-2 with TRBJ1-1; D uncertain. V lost 1 base and J 3 bases, leaving 6 bases between the germline ends. The CDR3 sequence is 13 residues long. The germline gives CDR1 SGHTA, CDR2 FQGNSA.

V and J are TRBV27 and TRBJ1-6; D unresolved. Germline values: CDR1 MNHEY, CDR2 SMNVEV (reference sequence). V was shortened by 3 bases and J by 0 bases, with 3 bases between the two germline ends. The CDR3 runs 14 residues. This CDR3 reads CASSFLSYNSPLHF. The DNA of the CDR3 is TGTGCCAGCAGTTTTCTCTCCTATAATTCACCCCTCCACTTT.

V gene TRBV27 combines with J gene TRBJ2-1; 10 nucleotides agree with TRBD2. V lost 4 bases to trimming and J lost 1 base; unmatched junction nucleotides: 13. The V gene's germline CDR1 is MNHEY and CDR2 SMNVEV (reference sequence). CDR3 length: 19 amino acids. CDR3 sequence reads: CASSSRLAGVHRSYNEQFF. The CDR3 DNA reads TGTGCCAGCAGTTCCAGACTAGCGGGCGTACACAGGTCCTACAATGAGCAGTTCTTC.

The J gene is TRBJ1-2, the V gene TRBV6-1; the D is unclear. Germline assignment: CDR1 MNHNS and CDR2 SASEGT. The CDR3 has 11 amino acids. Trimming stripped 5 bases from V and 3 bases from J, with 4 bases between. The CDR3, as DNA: TGTGCCAGCAGTCAATACTATGGCTACACCTTC. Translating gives CASSQYYGYTF.

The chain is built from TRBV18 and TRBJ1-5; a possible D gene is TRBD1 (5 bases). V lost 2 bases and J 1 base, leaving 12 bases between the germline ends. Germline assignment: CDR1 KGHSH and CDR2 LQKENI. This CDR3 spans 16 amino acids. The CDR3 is CASSPSAGQSNQPQHF. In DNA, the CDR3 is TGTGCCAGCTCACCATCGGCGGGGCAAAGCAATCAGCCCCAGCATTTT.

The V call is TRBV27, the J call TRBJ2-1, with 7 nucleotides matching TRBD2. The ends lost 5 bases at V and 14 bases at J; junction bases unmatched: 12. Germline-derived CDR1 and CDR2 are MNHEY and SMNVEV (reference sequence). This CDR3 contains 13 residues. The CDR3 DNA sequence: TGTGCCAGCAGTAAGCCGGGACCCCGGGGGGAGTTCTTC. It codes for CASSKPGPRGEFF.